The entry that follows covers one T cell receptor beta chain sequence. Unmatched junction bases numbered 9, after V lost 6 bases and J lost 6 bases. The germline CDR1 and CDR2 sequences are SQVTM and ANQGSEA. The CDR3 has 13 amino acids. Sequenced by immunoSEQ multiplex PCR; TCRdb stores in-frame clones only, minus some. Of 200,000 to 250,000 clones in the sample, 87% were seen once. The data originate from a study of blood T cell repertoires in COVID-19. This chain links TRBV29-1 with TRBJ2-5; 8 bases fit TRBD1. Sequenced: PBMCs or T cells enriched from blood (not recorded which). The receptor's source is a young woman with acute COVID-19. Here the CDR3 reads CSVAPGQGQTQYF. The DNA for the CDR3 is TGCAGCGTAGCTCCCGGACAGGGTCAGACCCAGTACTTC.